There are many counts of the clone carrying this TCR beta chain. Antigen specificity is unknown. The sample originates from a study of T-cell reconstitution after alpha-beta-depleted transplantation in children. The CDR3 has 14 amino acids. V shed 4 bases and J shed 0 bases, with 8 bases lying between them. In germline, CDR1 is WSHSY, CDR2 SAAADI. Study-wide points: After transplant, high TCRbeta diversity at day 60 in some patients arose from surviving recipient T cells and thymic progenitors. Several hundred graft clones that had expanded were reportedly the source of alpha-beta T cells about two months after transplant. At the one-year point after transplant, T-cell counts and TCRbeta diversity were found to come mostly from T cells that had been newly produced.

As it was prepared, the TCRbeta library received unique molecular identifiers. TCRdb passed the PCR reads through MiXCR, listing each CDR3 protein once. The table shows hundreds of thousands of distinct CDR3 sequences, with less than 15% occurring only once. The sequence came from a girl aged 2-10 years with congenital amegakaryocytic thrombocytopenia, due to receive a stem cell transplant. V and J are TRBV10-2 and TRBJ2-3; D not certain. Sequencing was performed on PBMCs, taken before TCRalphabeta/CD19-depleted stem cell transplant. The CDR3 DNA follows: TGCGCCAGCAGTGCCATAGTTAGCACAGATACGCAGTATTTT. Translation: CASSAIVSTDTQYF.